This T cell receptor (beta chain) was retrieved from a study of shared clonotypes between healthy human individuals. Overall study results and limits: Rarefaction revealed incomplete sorted-subset sequencing despite large depth.

Study donors comprised healthy, HIV-negative adults devoid of recent acute infection or vaccination. Memory CD4+ cells were the fraction left after CD45RA+ naive selection. CDR1 is SQVTM, CDR2 ANQGSEA, per germline. CDR3 length: 13 residues. V was trimmed by 3 bases and J by 0 bases, leaving 8 bases between them. A remark on this clone: Its antigen is currently unknown.

Each cell subset's genomic DNA was divided evenly among several immunoSEQ plates. TCRdb's table, derived via immunoSEQ multiplex PCR, lists solely in-frame clones and lacks some. The data contain approximately 1,000,000 clones, 75% to 85% of them singletons. This chain connects TRBV29-1 to TRBJ1-1; D unresolved. Sequenced input: memory CD4+ T cells from PBMCs. Subset of the sample: CD45RA-negative fraction. The TCR sequence derives from a man aged 18 to 30 in good health. Some clones in this sample may be carry-over from other donors' samples. CDR3 amino acids: CSVDQTVNTEAFF. DNA for the CDR3: TGCAGCGTTGATCAGACTGTGAACACTGAAGCTTTCTTT.